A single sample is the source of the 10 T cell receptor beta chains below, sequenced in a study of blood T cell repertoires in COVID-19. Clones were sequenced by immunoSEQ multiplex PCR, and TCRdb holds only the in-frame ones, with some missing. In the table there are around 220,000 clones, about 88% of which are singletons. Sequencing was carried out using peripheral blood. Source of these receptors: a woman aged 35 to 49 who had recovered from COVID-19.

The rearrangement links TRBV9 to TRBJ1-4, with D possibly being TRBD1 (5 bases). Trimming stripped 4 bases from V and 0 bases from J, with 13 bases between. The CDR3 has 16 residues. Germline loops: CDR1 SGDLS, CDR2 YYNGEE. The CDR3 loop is CASSPWQGSTNEKLFF. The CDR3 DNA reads TGTGCCAGCAGCCCATGGCAGGGATCAACTAATGAAAAACTGTTTTTT.

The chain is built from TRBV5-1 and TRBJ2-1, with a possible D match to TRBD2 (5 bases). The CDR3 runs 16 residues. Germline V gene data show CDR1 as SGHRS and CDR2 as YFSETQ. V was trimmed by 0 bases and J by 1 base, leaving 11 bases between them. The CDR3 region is CASSLELALSYNEQFF. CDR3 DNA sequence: TGCGCCAGCAGCTTGGAGCTAGCTCTGTCCTACAATGAGCAGTTCTTC.

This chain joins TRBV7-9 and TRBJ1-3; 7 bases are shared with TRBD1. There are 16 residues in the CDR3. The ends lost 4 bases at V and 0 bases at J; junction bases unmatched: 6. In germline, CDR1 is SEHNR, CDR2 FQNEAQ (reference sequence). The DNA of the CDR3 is TGTGCCAGCAGCTCCTCGGGACAGTTCTCTGGAAACACCATATATTTT. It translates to CASSSSGQFSGNTIYF.

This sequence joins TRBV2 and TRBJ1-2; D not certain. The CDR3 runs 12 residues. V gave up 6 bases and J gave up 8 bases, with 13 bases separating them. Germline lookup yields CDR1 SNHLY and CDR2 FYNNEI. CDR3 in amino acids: CASSAYFSGYTF. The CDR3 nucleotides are TGTGCCAGCAGCGCCTACTTTTCCGGCTACACCTTC.

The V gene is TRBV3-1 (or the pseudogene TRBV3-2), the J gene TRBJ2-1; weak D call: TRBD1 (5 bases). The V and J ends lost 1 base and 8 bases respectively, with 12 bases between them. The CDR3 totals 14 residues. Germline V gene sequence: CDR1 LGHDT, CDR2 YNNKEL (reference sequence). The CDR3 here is CASSQGGQSYEQFF. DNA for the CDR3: TGTGCCAGCAGCCAAGGCGGACAATCATATGAGCAGTTCTTC.

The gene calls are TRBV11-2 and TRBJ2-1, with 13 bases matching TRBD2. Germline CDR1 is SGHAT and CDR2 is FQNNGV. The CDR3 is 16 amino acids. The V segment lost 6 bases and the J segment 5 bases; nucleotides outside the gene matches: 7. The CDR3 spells CASRLAGTSGNNEQFF. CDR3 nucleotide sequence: TGTGCCAGCAGGTTGGCAGGGACTAGCGGGAACAATGAGCAGTTCTTC.

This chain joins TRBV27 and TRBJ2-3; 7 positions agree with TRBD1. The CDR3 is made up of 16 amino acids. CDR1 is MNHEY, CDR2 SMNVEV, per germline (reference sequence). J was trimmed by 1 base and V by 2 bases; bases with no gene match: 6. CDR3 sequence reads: CASSLRATGRTDTQYF. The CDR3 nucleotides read TGTGCCAGCAGTTTAAGGGCGACAGGGCGCACAGATACGCAGTATTTT.

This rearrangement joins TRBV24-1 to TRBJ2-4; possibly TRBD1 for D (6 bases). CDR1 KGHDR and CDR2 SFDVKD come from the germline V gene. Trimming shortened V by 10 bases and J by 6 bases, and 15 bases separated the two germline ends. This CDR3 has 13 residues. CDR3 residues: CATEGGVPNIQYF. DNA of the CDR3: TGTGCCACGGAAGGGGGAGTCCCAAACATTCAGTACTTC.

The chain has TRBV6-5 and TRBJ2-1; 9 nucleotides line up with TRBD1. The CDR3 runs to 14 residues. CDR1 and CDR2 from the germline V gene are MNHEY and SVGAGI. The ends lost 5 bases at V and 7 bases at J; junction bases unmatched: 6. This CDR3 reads CASSPRQGVNEQFF. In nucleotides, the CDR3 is TGTGCCAGCAGTCCCCGACAGGGGGTGAATGAGCAGTTCTTC.

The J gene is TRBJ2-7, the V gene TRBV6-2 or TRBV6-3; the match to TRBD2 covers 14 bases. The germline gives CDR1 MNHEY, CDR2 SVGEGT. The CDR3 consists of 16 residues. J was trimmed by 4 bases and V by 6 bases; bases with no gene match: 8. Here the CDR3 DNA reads TGTGCCAGCAGCCGCGGACTAGCGGGGGGAGATTACGAGCAGTACTTC. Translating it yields CASSRGLAGGDYEQYF.